Each of the 17 T cell receptor beta chains below was sequenced from the same sample in a study of T cell responses to AZD1222 COVID-19 vaccine. TCRdb keeps only in-frame clones here, not all; method: immunoSEQ multiplex PCR. The table lists 150,000 or so clones, 90% to 95% of them singletons, with about 1.9% in the top ten. Here the sequenced sample was peripheral blood, taken on day 0 of AZD1222 vaccination. These TCRs come from an adult in good health.

The chain combines TRBV27 with TRBJ1-4; perhaps TRBD1 as D (6 bases). V was trimmed by 5 bases and J by 7 bases, leaving 14 bases between them. From germline, CDR1 is MNHEY and CDR2 SMNVEV (reference sequence). CDR3 length: 14 residues. The CDR3 region is CASSRGGEGEKLFF. CDR3 nucleotide sequence: TGTGCCAGCAGTCGGGGGGGCGAGGGTGAAAAACTGTTTTTT.

The V call is TRBV6-1, the J call TRBJ1-4, with D maybe TRBD1 (5 bases). The CDR3 totals 14 residues. Trimming left V 1 base short and J 12 bases short, with 15 bases between. The germline V gene encodes CDR1 MNHNS and CDR2 SASEGT. Here the CDR3 reads CASSEDGQRGELFF. Here the CDR3 DNA reads TGTGCCAGCAGTGAAGATGGCCAGAGAGGGGAACTGTTTTTT.

This sequence joins TRBV6-5 and TRBJ1-5, with unresolved D. Germline V gives CDR1 MNHEY, CDR2 SVGAGI. The length of the CDR3 is 13 residues. V lost 2 bases and J lost 4, with 6 bases in between. CDR3 protein: CASSYTENQPQHF. The CDR3 DNA follows: TGTGCCAGCAGTTACACAGAGAATCAGCCCCAGCATTTT.

The chain joins TRBV6-5 to TRBJ2-7, with 8 bases identical to TRBD1. Germline CDR1 is MNHEY and CDR2 is SVGAGI. V lost 6 bases, J lost 0 bases, and 4 bases stayed unmatched. The CDR3 sequence is 14 residues long. The CDR3 reads CASSRDRSSYEQYF. The CDR3 DNA reads as TGTGCCAGCAGCCGGGACAGGAGCTCCTACGAGCAGTACTTC.

The rearrangement links TRBV5-1 to TRBJ2-7, with D possibly being TRBD1 (6 bases). V gave up 0 bases and J gave up 1 base, with 11 bases separating them. Germline V CDR1 and CDR2: SGHRS, YFSETQ. The CDR3 has 15 residues. CDR3 bases: TGCGCCAGCAGCTTGGCGGGACAAAAGTCCTACGAGCAGTACTTC. Amino acids: CASSLAGQKSYEQYF.

The chain couples TRBV7-9 to TRBJ1-5, with a tentative D call TRBD1 (6 bases). The CDR3 has 14 amino acids. The V gene's germline CDR1 is SEHNR and CDR2 FQNEAQ (reference sequence). V shed 8 bases and J shed 1 base, with 12 bases lying between them. The CDR3 nucleotides read TGTGCCAGCGGACACAGGGAAAGCAATCAGCCCCAGCATTTT. This sequence encodes CASGHRESNQPQHF.

This rearrangement joins TRBV3-1 (or the pseudogene TRBV3-2) to TRBJ2-5; D call uncertain. The V gene lost 0 bases and the J gene lost 1 base, with 9 bases spanning the gap. The germline V gene encodes CDR1 LGHDT and CDR2 YNNKEL (reference sequence). The CDR3 runs to 15 residues. The CDR3 region has the DNA TGTGCCAGCAGCCAAGACCCGACACGCCAAGAGACCCAGTACTTC. This codes for CASSQDPTRQETQYF.

DNA of the CDR3: TGTGCCAGCAGCCCCGGACTAGCGGGAGCGGACGGGGAGCTGTTTTTT. Translating gives CASSPGLAGADGELFF. This chain links TRBV7-9 with TRBJ2-2; 13 positions agree with TRBD2. Germline V gives CDR1 SEHNR, CDR2 FQNEAQ (reference sequence). This CDR3 has 16 amino acids. The trim removed 5 bases at V and 7 bases at J, leaving 7 bases unmatched.

The rearrangement links TRBV7-9 to TRBJ1-1; 11 bases fit TRBD1. Trimming cost V 3 bases and J 1 base; bases outside gene matches: 7. The CDR3 consists of 17 residues. Looked up from germline, CDR1 is SEHNR and CDR2 is FQNEAQ (reference sequence). DNA of the CDR3: TGTGCCAGCAGCTTGGGGACAGGGGGTCGCCGGAACACTGAAGCTTTCTTT. Its protein product is CASSLGTGGRRNTEAFF.

The chain joins TRBV4-1 to TRBJ2-3, with 10 nucleotides matching TRBD2. This CDR3 is built from 15 residues. J was trimmed by 14 bases and V by 2 bases; bases with no gene match: 13. The germline V gene has CDR1 MGHRA and CDR2 YSYEKL. CDR3 sequence: CASSQHSTGTSARYF. Here the CDR3 DNA reads TGCGCCAGCAGCCAACACTCAACCGGGACTAGCGCGCGGTATTTT.

This CDR3 reads CASSLSVGNNYGYTF. The CDR3 DNA follows: TGTGCCAGCAGTTTATCGGTAGGGAACAACTATGGCTACACCTTC. This sequence joins TRBV27 and TRBJ1-2; D remains unclear. CDR1 MNHEY and CDR2 SMNVEV come from the germline V gene (reference sequence). The CDR3 loop spans 15 amino acids. Trimming left V 0 bases short and J 2 bases short, with 10 bases between.

As DNA, the CDR3 is TGTGCCAGTAGTAGTGGTCGGCCCTTGAACACTGAAGCTTTCTTT. Amino acids: CASSSGRPLNTEAFF. The chain is built from TRBV19 and TRBJ1-1, with no clear D. V was clipped by 4 bases and J by 0 bases, with 12 bases between them. The CDR3 has 15 residues. CDR1 is LNHDA, CDR2 SQIVND, per germline (reference sequence).

This clone was counted only a few times. This chain joins TRBV18 and TRBJ1-2; 7 bases line up with TRBD1. The CDR3 has 13 amino acids. Germline loops: CDR1 KGHSH, CDR2 LQKENI. V gave up 4 bases and J gave up 4 bases; unmatched junction bases: 3. CDR3 protein: CASSRGQVYGYTF. The CDR3, as DNA: TGTGCCAGCTCACGCGGACAGGTCTATGGCTACACCTTC.

The genes are TRBV6-2 or TRBV6-3 and TRBJ2-5, with 10 bases that match TRBD2. V lost 5 bases, J lost 1 base, and 4 bases stayed unmatched. The CDR3 is 15 amino acids. The germline V gene encodes CDR1 MNHEY and CDR2 SVGEGT. The CDR3, as DNA: TGTGCCAGCAGTGGAGCTAGCGGGGGCCAAGAGACCCAGTACTTC. Translation: CASSGASGGQETQYF.

J is TRBJ2-1 and V is TRBV7-2, with 15 bases that match TRBD2. CDR1 and CDR2 (germline): SGHTA, FQGNSA. V lost 4 bases to trimming and J lost 3 bases; unmatched junction nucleotides: 1. This CDR3 is 16 amino acids long. The CDR3 is CASSSGLAGGYNEQFF. DNA for the CDR3: TGTGCCAGCAGCTCGGGACTAGCGGGGGGCTACAATGAGCAGTTCTTC.

The count of this clone is one. J is TRBJ2-4 and V is TRBV12-3 or TRBV12-4; possibly TRBD1 or TRBD2 for D (7 bases each). This CDR3 has 13 residues. Trimming left V 6 bases short and J 8 bases short, with 14 bases between. In nucleotides, the CDR3 is TGTGCCAGCAGAAACAGGGGAGGGGACATTCAGTACTTC. Its protein product is CASRNRGGDIQYF.

V and J are TRBV6-1 and TRBJ1-1; 11 bases fit TRBD1. CDR1 is MNHNS and CDR2 is SASEGT in the germline V gene. The CDR3 runs 16 residues. Unmatched junction bases numbered 5, after V lost 2 bases and J lost 3 bases. The CDR3 is CASSERTGGRDTEAFF. The CDR3 DNA is TGTGCCAGCAGTGAAAGGACAGGGGGCAGGGACACTGAAGCTTTCTTT.